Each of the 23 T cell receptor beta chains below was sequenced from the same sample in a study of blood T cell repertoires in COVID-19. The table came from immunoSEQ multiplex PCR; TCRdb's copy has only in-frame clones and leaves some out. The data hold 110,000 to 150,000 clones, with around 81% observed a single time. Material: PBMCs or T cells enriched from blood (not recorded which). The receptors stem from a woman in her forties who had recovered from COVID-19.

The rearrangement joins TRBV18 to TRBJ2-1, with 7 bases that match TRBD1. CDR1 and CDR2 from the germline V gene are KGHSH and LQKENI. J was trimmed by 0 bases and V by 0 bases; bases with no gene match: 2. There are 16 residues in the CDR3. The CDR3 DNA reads TGTGCCAGCTCACCACCGACAGGGCTCTCCTACAATGAGCAGTTCTTC. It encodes CASSPPTGLSYNEQFF.

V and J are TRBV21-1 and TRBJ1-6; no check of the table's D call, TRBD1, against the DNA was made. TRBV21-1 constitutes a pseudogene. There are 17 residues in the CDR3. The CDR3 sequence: CASSKKRQGARNSPLHF. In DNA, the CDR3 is TGTGCCAGCAGCAAAAAGCGACAGGGGGCGAGAAATTCACCCCTCCACTTT.

The CDR3 bases are TGTGCCAGCAGTTTAGAGGGACAGTTGGTTCCCGAAGAGACCCAGTACTTC. This codes for CASSLEGQLVPEETQYF. The chain joins TRBV28 to TRBJ2-5; 7 bases align to TRBD1. V trimming: 2 bases; J trimming: 3 bases; junction bases outside the gene matches: 12. CDR3 length: 17 amino acids. The V gene's germline CDR1 is MDHEN and CDR2 SYDVKM.

The CDR3 coding sequence is TGCGCCAGCAGCCAAGACGGGAACCTCTCGGGTGGCTACACCTTC. Translation: CASSQDGNLSGGYTF. This sequence joins TRBV4-1 and TRBJ1-2; no reliable D call. The CDR3 extends over 15 amino acids. From germline, CDR1 is MGHRA and CDR2 YSYEKL. V lost 0 bases, J lost 7 bases, and 15 bases lay in between.

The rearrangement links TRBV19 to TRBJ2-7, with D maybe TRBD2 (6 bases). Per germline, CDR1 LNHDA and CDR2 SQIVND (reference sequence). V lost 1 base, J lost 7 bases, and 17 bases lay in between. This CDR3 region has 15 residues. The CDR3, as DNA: TGTGCCAGTAGTATAGCAGGGACTCGCCTGGGGGAGCAGTACTTC. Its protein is CASSIAGTRLGEQYF.

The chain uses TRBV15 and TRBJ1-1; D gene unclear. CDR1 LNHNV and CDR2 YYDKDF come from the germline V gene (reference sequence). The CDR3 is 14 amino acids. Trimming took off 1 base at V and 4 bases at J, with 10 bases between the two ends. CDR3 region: CATSRARVSTEAFF. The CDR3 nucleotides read TGTGCCACCAGCAGAGCTCGGGTGAGCACTGAAGCTTTCTTT.

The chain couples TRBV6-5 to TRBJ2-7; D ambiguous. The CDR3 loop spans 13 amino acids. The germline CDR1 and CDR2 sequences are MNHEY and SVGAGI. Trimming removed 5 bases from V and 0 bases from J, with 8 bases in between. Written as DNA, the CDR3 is TGTGCCAGCAGTCCAGGTAACTCCTACGAGCAGTACTTC. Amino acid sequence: CASSPGNSYEQYF.

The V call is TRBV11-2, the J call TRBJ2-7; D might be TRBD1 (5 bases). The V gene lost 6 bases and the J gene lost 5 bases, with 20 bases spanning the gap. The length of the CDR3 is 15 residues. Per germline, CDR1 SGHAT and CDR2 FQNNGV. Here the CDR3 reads CASSQGPQGLHEQYF. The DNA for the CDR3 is TGTGCCAGCAGTCAGGGCCCTCAAGGGCTCCACGAGCAGTACTTC.

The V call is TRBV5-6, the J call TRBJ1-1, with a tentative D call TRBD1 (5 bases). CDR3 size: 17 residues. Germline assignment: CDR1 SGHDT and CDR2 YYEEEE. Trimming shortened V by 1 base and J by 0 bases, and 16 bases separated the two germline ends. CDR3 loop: CASSLRFRAGMNTEAFF. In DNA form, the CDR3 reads TGTGCCAGCAGCTTGCGGTTCAGGGCGGGGATGAACACTGAAGCTTTCTTT.

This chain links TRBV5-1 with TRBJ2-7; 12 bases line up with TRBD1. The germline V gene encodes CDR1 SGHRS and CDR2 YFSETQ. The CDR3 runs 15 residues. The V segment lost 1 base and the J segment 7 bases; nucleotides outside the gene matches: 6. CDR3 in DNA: TGCGCCAGCAGCTTGAGGGGACAGGGGGCTGGGGAGCAGTACTTC. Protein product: CASSLRGQGAGEQYF.

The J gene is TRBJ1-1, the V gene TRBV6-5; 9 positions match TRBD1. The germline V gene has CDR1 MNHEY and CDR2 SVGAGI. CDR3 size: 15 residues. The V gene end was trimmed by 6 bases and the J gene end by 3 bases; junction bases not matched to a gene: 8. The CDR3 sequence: CASSQTGGVDTEAFF. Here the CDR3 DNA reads TGTGCCAGCAGCCAGACAGGGGGTGTCGACACTGAAGCTTTCTTT.

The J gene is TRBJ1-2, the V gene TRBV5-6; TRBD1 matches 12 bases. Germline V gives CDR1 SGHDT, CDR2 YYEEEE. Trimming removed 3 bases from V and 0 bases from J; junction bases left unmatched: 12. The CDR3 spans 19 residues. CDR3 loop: CASSWEGQGALYANYGYTF. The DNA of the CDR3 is TGTGCCAGCAGCTGGGAGGGACAGGGGGCCCTCTACGCTAACTATGGCTACACCTTC.

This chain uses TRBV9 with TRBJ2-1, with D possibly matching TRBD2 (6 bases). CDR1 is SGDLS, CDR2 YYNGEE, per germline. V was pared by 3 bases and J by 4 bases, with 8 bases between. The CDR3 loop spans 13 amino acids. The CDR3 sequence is CASSGGGYNEQFF. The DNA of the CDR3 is TGTGCCAGCAGCGGCGGAGGGTACAATGAGCAGTTCTTC.

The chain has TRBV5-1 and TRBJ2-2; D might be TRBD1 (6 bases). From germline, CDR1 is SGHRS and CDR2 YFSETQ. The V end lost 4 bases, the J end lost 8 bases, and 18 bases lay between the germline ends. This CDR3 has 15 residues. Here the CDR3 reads CASSPQTGAGGELFF. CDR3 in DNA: TGCGCCAGCAGCCCTCAGACAGGAGCCGGGGGGGAGCTGTTTTTT.

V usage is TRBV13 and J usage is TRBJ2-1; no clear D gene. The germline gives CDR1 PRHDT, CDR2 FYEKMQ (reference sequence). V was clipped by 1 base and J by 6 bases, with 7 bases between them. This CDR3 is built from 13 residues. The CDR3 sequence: CASSLDTVNEQFF. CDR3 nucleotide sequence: TGTGCCAGCAGCTTAGACACAGTCAATGAGCAGTTCTTC.

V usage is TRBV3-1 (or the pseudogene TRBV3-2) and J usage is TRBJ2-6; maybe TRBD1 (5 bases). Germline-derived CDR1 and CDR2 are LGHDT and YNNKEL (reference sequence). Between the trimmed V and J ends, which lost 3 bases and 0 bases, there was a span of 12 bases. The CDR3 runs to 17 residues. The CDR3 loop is CASSQNQGHSGANVLTF. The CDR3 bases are TGTGCCAGCAGCCAGAACCAGGGCCACTCTGGGGCCAACGTCCTGACTTTC.

CDR3 in amino acids: CASSSNGGANTGELFF. For the CDR3, the DNA is TGTGCCAGCAGCTCAAACGGCGGGGCGAACACCGGGGAGCTGTTTTTT. The chain combines TRBV7-3 with TRBJ2-2; perhaps TRBD2 as D (6 bases). Germline V gives CDR1 SGHTA, CDR2 FQGTGA. Trimming removed 4 bases at V and 0 bases at J, with 12 bases between. The CDR3 runs to 16 residues.

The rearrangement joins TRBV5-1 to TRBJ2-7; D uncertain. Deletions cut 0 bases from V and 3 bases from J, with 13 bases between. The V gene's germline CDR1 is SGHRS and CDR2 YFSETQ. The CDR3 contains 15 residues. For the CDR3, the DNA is TGCGCCAGCAGCTTGGGGTCGACTGGTATCTACGAGCAGTACTTC. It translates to CASSLGSTGIYEQYF.

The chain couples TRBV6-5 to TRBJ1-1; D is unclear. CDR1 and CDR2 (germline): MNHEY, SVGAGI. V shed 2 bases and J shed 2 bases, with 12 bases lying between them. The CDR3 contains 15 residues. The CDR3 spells CASSYGTSLNTEAFF. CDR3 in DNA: TGTGCCAGCAGTTACGGCACATCGCTTAACACTGAAGCTTTCTTT.

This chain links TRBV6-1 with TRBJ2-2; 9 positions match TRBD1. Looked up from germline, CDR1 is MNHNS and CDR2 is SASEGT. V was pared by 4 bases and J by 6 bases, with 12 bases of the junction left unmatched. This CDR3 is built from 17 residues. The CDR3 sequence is CASSVEGTGSFAGELFF. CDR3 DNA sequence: TGTGCCAGCAGTGTGGAGGGGACAGGGAGTTTCGCCGGGGAGCTGTTTTTT.

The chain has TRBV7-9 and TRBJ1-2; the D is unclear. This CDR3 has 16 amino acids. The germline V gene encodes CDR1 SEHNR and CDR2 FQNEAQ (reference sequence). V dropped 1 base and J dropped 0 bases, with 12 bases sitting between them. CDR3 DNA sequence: TGTGCCAGCAGCTTAGGGGCTCCGAACCCTAACTATGGCTACACCTTC. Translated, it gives CASSLGAPNPNYGYTF.

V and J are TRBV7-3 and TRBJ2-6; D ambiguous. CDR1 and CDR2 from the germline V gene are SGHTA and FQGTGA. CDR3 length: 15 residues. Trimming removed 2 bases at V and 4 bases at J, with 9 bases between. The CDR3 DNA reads TGTGCCAGCAGCTTAGGCCGAGGAGGGGCCAACGTCCTGACTTTC. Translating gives CASSLGRGGANVLTF.

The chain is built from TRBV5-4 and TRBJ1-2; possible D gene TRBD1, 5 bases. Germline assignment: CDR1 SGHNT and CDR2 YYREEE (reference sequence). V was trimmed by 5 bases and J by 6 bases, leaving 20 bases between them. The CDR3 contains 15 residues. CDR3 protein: CASSTLGGYEDGYTF. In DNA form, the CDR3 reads TGTGCCAGCAGTACCTTGGGGGGTTATGAGGATGGCTACACCTTC.